These T cell receptor beta chains were read from a single sample in a study of cytomegalovirus exposure and HLA in healthy donors. TCRdb's table, derived via immunoSEQ multiplex PCR, lists solely in-frame clones and lacks some. The repertoire holds 75,000 to 90,000 clones, with 60% to 85% as singletons. The specimen sequenced was PBMCs. These receptors came from a male donor in good health and CMV-seropositive. Both conserved end residues are part of each CDR3. The D gene is left open where the match is weak. A clone size is listed for some rows: how often the clone was seen (once, few, many), or a class if it is expanded.

clone size	D gene	V gene	J gene	CDR3 protein	CDR3 DNA
NA	NA	TRBV7-2	TRBJ2-2	CASSPRVNTGELFF	TGTGCCAGCAGCCCCCGAGTGAACACCGGGGAGCTGTTTTTT
NA	TRBD1	TRBV19	TRBJ2-7	CASSMGTGPYEQYF	TGTGCCAGTAGTATGGGGACAGGGCCGTACGAGCAGTACTTC
NA	TRBD1	TRBV19	TRBJ1-5	CASSISTPGGYQPQHF	TGTGCCAGTAGTATCTCCACGCCAGGGGGCTACCAGCCCCAGCATTTT
NA	NA	TRBV6-1	TRBJ2-7	CASSVFAGSEQYF	TGTGCCAGCAGTGTTTTTGCTGGTAGTGAGCAGTACTTC
NA	NA	TRBV6-5	TRBJ1-5	CASSSGQNQPQHF	TGTGCCAGCAGTTCGGGACAAAATCAGCCCCAGCATTTT
once	TRBD2	TRBV6-6	TRBJ2-4	CASGLAGARAKNIQYF	TGTGCCAGCGGTCTAGCGGGAGCGAGAGCCAAAAACATTCAGTACTTC
NA	NA	TRBV7-2	TRBJ2-5	CASSLESAAQETQYF	TGTGCCAGCAGCTTAGAGTCGGCAGCGCAAGAGACCCAGTACTTC
NA	NA	TRBV21-1	TRBJ2-3	CASSKAGLAGGFITDTQYF	TGTGCCAGCAGCAAAGCGGGGCTAGCGGGGGGGTTTATCACAGATACGCAGTATTTT
NA	NA	TRBV5-1	TRBJ2-3	CASSSSDTQYF	TGCGCCAGCAGCTCATCAGATACGCAGTATTTT
few	TRBD1	TRBV6-6	TRBJ1-1	CASRGTGVYTEAFF	TGTGCCAGCAGGGGGACAGGGGTCTACACTGAAGCTTTCTTT
NA	TRBD1	TRBV18	TRBJ2-7	CASSPPGQGAYEQYF	TGTGCCAGCTCACCACCGGGACAGGGGGCGTACGAGCAGTACTTC
NA	TRBD2	TRBV7-8	TRBJ2-1	CASSLLAVDYNEQFF	TGTGCCAGCAGCCTCCTAGCGGTGGATTACAATGAGCAGTTCTTC
NA	NA	TRBV5-1	TRBJ1-3	CASSGEGLSGNTIYF	TGCGCCAGCAGCGGAGAGGGCCTCTCTGGAAACACCATATATTTT
NA	TRBD1	TRBV27	TRBJ1-5	CASSIDRVVQPQHF	TGTGCCAGCAGTATCGACAGGGTGGTTCAGCCCCAGCATTTT
NA	NA	TRBV11-2	TRBJ2-5	CASSEQGFGQETQYF	TGTGCCAGCAGCGAACAGGGTTTTGGCCAAGAGACCCAGTACTTC
few	NA	TRBV28	TRBJ1-4	CASSLGTVANEKLFF	TGTGCCAGCAGTTTAGGAACAGTGGCTAATGAAAAACTGTTTTTT
NA	TRBD1	TRBV5-6	TRBJ2-2	CASSFGTGAGELFF	TGTGCCAGCAGCTTCGGGACAGGGGCCGGGGAGCTGTTTTTT